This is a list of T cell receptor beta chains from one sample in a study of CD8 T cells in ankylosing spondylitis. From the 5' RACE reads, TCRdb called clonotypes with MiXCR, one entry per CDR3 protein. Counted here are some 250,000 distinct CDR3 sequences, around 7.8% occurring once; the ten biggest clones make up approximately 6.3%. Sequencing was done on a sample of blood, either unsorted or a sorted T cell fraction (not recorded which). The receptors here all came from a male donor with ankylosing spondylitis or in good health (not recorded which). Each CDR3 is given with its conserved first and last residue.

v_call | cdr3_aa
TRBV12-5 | CASGWTAYEQYF
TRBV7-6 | CASSSSGGRTYEQYF
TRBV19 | CASSIQSTEAFF
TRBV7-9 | CASSPVAPYEQYF
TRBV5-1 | CASRAAWNEQYF
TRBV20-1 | CSARVAFRDGRILAGTDTQYF
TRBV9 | CASSEPRGLPSSYNEQFF
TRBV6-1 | CASSDKPFRNTEAFF
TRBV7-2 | CASSLGLDDGYTF
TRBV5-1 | CASRPSGGAYEQYF
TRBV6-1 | CASSPPQGAYGYTF